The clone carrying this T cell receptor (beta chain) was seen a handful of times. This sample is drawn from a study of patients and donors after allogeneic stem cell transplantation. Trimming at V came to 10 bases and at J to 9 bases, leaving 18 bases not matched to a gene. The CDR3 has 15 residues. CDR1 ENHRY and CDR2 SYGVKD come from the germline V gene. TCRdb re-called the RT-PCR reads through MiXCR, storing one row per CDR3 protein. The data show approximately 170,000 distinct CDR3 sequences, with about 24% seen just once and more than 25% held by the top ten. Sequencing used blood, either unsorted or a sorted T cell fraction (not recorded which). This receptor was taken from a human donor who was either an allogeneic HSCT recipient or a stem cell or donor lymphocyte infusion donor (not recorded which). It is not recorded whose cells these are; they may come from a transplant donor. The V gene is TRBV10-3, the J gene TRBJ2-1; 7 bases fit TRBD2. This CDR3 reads CATFGDYLPRGEQFF. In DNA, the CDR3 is TGTGCCACCTTCGGGGACTACCTTCCTAGGGGTGAGCAGTTCTTC.